The 17 T cell receptor beta chains listed next were all sequenced from one sample in a study of T cells in pancreatic ductal adenocarcinoma. Sequenced by immunoSEQ multiplex PCR; TCRdb stores in-frame clones only, minus some. Among about 16,000 clones listed, under 95% were seen once. Surgery without prior neoadjuvant therapy was the treatment of the selected pancreatic ductal adenocarcinoma patients. The specimen sequenced was PBMCs. All receptors derive from a human donor with pancreatic ductal adenocarcinoma.

The chain uses TRBV5-1 and TRBJ2-3, with 14 bases lining up with TRBD2. The V gene end was trimmed by 2 bases and the J gene end by 6 bases; junction bases not matched to a gene: 5. CDR1 and CDR2 from the germline V gene are SGHRS and YFSETQ. The CDR3 extends over 16 amino acids. The CDR3 bases are TGCGCCAGCAGCTTTGGGACTAGCGGGGGAGGGGATACGCAGTATTTT. It translates to CASSFGTSGGGDTQYF.

V is TRBV10-3 and J is TRBJ2-7, with 7 bases identical to TRBD2. The V gene end was trimmed by 0 bases and the J gene end by 2 bases; junction bases not matched to a gene: 7. The CDR3 consists of 16 residues. Germline CDR1 reads ENHRY; CDR2 reads SYGVKD. The CDR3 nucleotides are TGTGCCATCAGTGAGTCGATGGGTGGGACTACCTACGAGCAGTACTTC. It encodes CAISESMGGTTYEQYF.

The gene calls are TRBV4-1 and TRBJ2-7; D is ambiguous. In germline, CDR1 is MGHRA, CDR2 YSYEKL. Trimming cost V 0 bases and J 6 bases, with 12 bases left between them. The CDR3 totals 14 residues. The CDR3 loop is CASSQDHPGREQYF. Here the CDR3 DNA reads TGCGCCAGCAGCCAAGATCACCCCGGGCGCGAGCAGTACTTC.

The chain couples TRBV19 to TRBJ1-2, with D tentatively TRBD1 (5 bases). The CDR3 is made up of 14 amino acids. The germline V gene encodes CDR1 LNHDA and CDR2 SQIVND (reference sequence). V lost 7 bases to trimming and J lost 7 bases, with 19 bases between them. The CDR3 nucleotides are TGTGCCAGTAATCCTACCGGGACGAGGGGTGGCTACACCTTC. It codes for CASNPTGTRGGYTF.

The rearrangement joins TRBV28 to TRBJ1-2, with D possibly TRBD1 on 5 matching bases. The V end was cut by 6 bases, the J end by 4 bases, with 18 bases between. This CDR3 comprises 15 residues. Germline V gene sequence: CDR1 MDHEN, CDR2 SYDVKM. The CDR3 DNA sequence: TGTGCCAGCAGGGGACCGTCCGGTGAGGCCTATGGCTACACCTTC. Protein sequence: CASRGPSGEAYGYTF.

This clone was seen once. The chain uses TRBV6-5 and TRBJ1-2; the D gene is possibly TRBD1 (6 bases). Looked up from germline, CDR1 is MNHEY and CDR2 is SVGAGI. Trimming took 5 bases from V and 3 from J, leaving 16 bases between them. CDR3 length equals 15 residues. The CDR3 nucleotides read TGTGCCAGCAGTGCCCCAGCCGGGGGCGACTATGGCTACACCTTC. Encoded protein: CASSAPAGGDYGYTF.

This clone has only one observation. This chain joins TRBV28 and TRBJ2-1, with 7 bases aligning to TRBD1. CDR3 size: 16 residues. Germline trimming cut 6 bases from V and 6 bases from J; bases unmatched to any gene: 14. Germline CDR1 and CDR2: MDHEN and SYDVKM. The CDR3 region is CASSALRGGEFNEQFF. The CDR3 DNA is TGTGCCAGCAGCGCCTTGCGAGGGGGCGAATTCAATGAGCAGTTCTTC. The complete variable domain, with remaining parts taken from reference TRBV28 and TRBJ2-1, reads DVKVTQSSRYLVKRTGEKVFLECVQDMDHENMFWYRQDPGLGLRLIYFSYDVKMKEKGDIPEGYSVSREKKERFSLILESASTNQTSMYLCASSALRGGEFNEQFFGPGTRLTVL.

This clone was seen once. The chain links TRBV7-9 to TRBJ2-7; 7 bases agree with TRBD2. This CDR3 spans 13 amino acids. Germline lookup yields CDR1 SEHNR and CDR2 FQNEAQ (reference sequence). V shed 5 bases, J shed 10 bases, and the junction held 11 bases outside the gene matches. CDR3 in amino acids: CASSTPGSGLQYF. The CDR3 DNA sequence: TGTGCCAGCAGCACCCCTGGTTCGGGACTACAGTACTTC.

The CDR3 nucleotides read TGTGCCAGTAGTATCTTCGCGGGGGGCTCCTACGAGCAGTACTTC. As protein: CASSIFAGGSYEQYF. The chain joins TRBV19 to TRBJ2-7; 8 bases are shared with TRBD2. CDR3 length: 15 residues. V gave up 3 bases and J gave up 0 bases; unmatched junction bases: 4. Germline CDR1 is LNHDA and CDR2 is SQIVND (reference sequence).

The chain combines TRBV4-3 with TRBJ1-2; 8 bases map to TRBD1. V lost 1 base and J lost 2; bases outside the gene matches: 3. CDR3 length: 15 residues. Germline V CDR1 and CDR2: LGHNA, YSLEER. CDR3 sequence: CASSQVRDRNYGYTF. The CDR3 nucleotides are TGCGCCAGCAGCCAAGTTCGGGACAGGAACTATGGCTACACCTTC.

The chain uses TRBV6-5 and TRBJ1-4; the D gene is possibly TRBD1 (6 bases). Germline V CDR1 and CDR2: MNHEY, SVGAGI. V lost 0 bases to trimming and J lost 3 bases, with 8 bases between them. CDR3 size: 15 residues. The CDR3 is CASSYSRGANEKLFF. The CDR3 nucleotides read TGTGCCAGCAGTTACTCTAGGGGGGCTAATGAAAAACTGTTTTTT.

This chain joins TRBV5-1 and TRBJ2-3; TRBD1 matches 8 bases. This CDR3 has 14 residues. Trimming removed 2 bases from V and 2 bases from J; junction bases left unmatched: 1. Per germline, CDR1 SGHRS and CDR2 YFSETQ. The CDR3 region has the DNA TGCGCCAGCAGCTTCCAGGGGGCCACAGATACGCAGTATTTT. Translation gives CASSFQGATDTQYF.

The rearrangement joins TRBV7-2 to TRBJ2-1; 10 bases map to TRBD1. Germline assignment: CDR1 SGHTA and CDR2 FQGNSA. The CDR3 has 18 residues. Losses at the gene ends were 3 bases for V and 0 bases for J; bases not matched to a gene: 8. The CDR3 protein is CASSFRDRGASSYNEQFF. The CDR3 nucleotides read TGTGCCAGCAGCTTCCGGGACAGGGGTGCCAGCTCCTACAATGAGCAGTTCTTC.

The chain carries TRBV18 and TRBJ2-1; 12 bases fit TRBD2. Germline V gene lookup returns CDR1 KGHSH and CDR2 LQKENI. The CDR3 contains 19 residues. Unmatched junction bases numbered 12, after V lost 5 bases and J lost 1 base. The CDR3 reads CASSFYSSGGAFSYNEQFF. CDR3 coding DNA: TGTGCCAGCTCATTCTACTCTAGCGGGGGGGCCTTTTCCTACAATGAGCAGTTCTTC.

V gene TRBV5-1 combines with J gene TRBJ1-1; weak D call: TRBD1 (6 bases). This CDR3 region has 17 residues. Trimming took 0 bases from V and 10 from J, leaving 25 bases between them. Germline-derived CDR1 and CDR2 are SGHRS and YFSETQ. CDR3: CASSLAVGQRVLYGAFF. In nucleotides, the CDR3 is TGCGCCAGCAGCTTGGCCGTCGGACAGCGGGTACTATACGGAGCTTTCTTT.

The chain has TRBV28 and TRBJ1-2; D is unresolved. The CDR3 contains 17 residues. Trimming shortened V by 5 bases and J by 3 bases, and 22 bases separated the two germline ends. Germline V lookup: CDR1 MDHEN, CDR2 SYDVKM. As DNA, the CDR3 is TGTGCCAGCAGTCCCATCCAGACACATACCCTCTACTATGGCTACACCTTC. Translated: CASSPIQTHTLYYGYTF.

V gene TRBV29-1 combines with J gene TRBJ1-2; D may be TRBD1 (6 bases). The CDR3 runs 15 residues. Trimming pared 0 bases from V and 4 bases from J, leaving 15 bases between. Germline lookup yields CDR1 SQVTM and CDR2 ANQGSEA. CDR3 bases: TGCAGCGTTGAAGATCGCGGGGTGGGGGCCTATGGCTACACCTTC. Translation gives CSVEDRGVGAYGYTF.